This TCR beta chain was identified during a study of blood T cell repertoires in COVID-19. Study-wide context: From the United States, Italy and Spain came samples of acute and convalescent COVID-19.

Trimming shortened V by 6 bases and J by 7 bases, and 6 bases separated the two germline ends. Germline CDR1 SGHDN, CDR2 FVKESK. This CDR3 is built from 11 residues. In the source study's methods: Nucleated cell number was recorded as an estimate derived from reference gene primer amplification. Method: immunoSEQ multiplex PCR; TCRdb's copy keeps in-frame clones and lacks some. From that table come the V and J calls and clone size; the DNA was used to work out D and trimming. Altogether approximately 210,000 clones are present, about 89% being singletons, with the ten largest covering roughly 5%. The V gene is TRBV14, the J gene TRBJ2-2; D is unclear. This TCR came from a woman aged 40 to 55 with acute or convalescent COVID-19. Sequencing was performed on peripheral blood. CDR3 in amino acids: CASSTGGELFF. CDR3 nucleotide sequence: TGTGCCAGCAGTACGGGCGGGGAGCTGTTTTTT.